The present T cell receptor beta chain was sequenced within a study of T cell responses to AZD1222 COVID-19 vaccine. About the study: Analysis merged second doses at about 4 or about 12 weeks. Study-level findings and limits: At study baseline, merely five or six AZD1222 recipients were seropositive.

A word on this clone: Antigen: not known.

Generated by immunoSEQ multiplex PCR, the TCRdb table keeps only in-frame clones and is missing some. The sample shows approximately 71,000 clones, around nine tenths of them seen only once. V shed 0 bases and J shed 7 bases, with 19 bases lying between them. Germline V gene data show CDR1 as SGHRS and CDR2 as YFSETQ. This CDR3 region has 16 residues. The chain couples TRBV5-1 to TRBJ1-2, with a possible D match to TRBD1 (5 bases). The input for sequencing was peripheral blood, taken on day 0 of AZD1222 vaccination. This sequence was found in an adult in good health. This chain's CDR3 is CASSLADTREIGGYTF. The DNA for the CDR3 is TGCGCCAGCAGCTTGGCGGATACCAGGGAGATCGGTGGCTACACCTTC.